The T cell receptor beta chain under discussion was sequenced for a study of blood T cell repertoires in COVID-19. Looking at the study overall: Researchers got acute and convalescent COVID-19 samples from the United States, Italy and Spain. The analysed material was cDNA or gDNA that came from T cells, B-cell-depleted T cells, or PBMCs.

This clone was observed once. In germline, CDR1 is MNHEY, CDR2 SVGAGI. The length of the CDR3 is 12 residues. Trimming removed 10 bases at V and 2 bases at J, with 12 bases between. Authors' analysis steps: By means of reference gene primer amplification, nucleated cell counts were estimated. Here immunoSEQ multiplex PCR was the method, and the copy in TCRdb shows in-frame clones only, minus some. Clone size and the V and J calls come from that table; the DNA yielded D and trimming. The profile shows more than 250,000 clones, approximately 90% of them singletons. This TCR was sampled from a woman aged 50 to 65 with COVID-19, enrolled during active disease. The specimen was peripheral blood. The V and J genes are TRBV6-5 and TRBJ2-7; D is perhaps TRBD1 (6 bases). Here the CDR3 reads CATRDIPYEQYF. For the CDR3, the DNA is TGTGCCACGAGGGACATACCCTACGAGCAGTACTTC.